These 13 T cell receptor beta chains were sequenced from one sample in a study of monozygotic twins with inflammatory bowel disease. TCRdb derives one entry per CDR3 protein from the 5' RACE reads, leaving out DNA. In all, the sample yields fewer than 550,000 distinct CDR3 sequences. The sequencing sample was made of blood. All receptors derive from a human donor with ulcerative colitis or Crohn's disease, or a healthy co-twin of an affected twin (not recorded which).

The V gene is TRBV6-1, the J gene TRBJ2-7; checking the TCRdb D call of TRBD1 is not possible without DNA. This CDR3 has 14 residues. CDR1 is MNHNS and CDR2 is SASEGT in the germline V gene. The CDR3 reads CASSKSWGEREQYF.

V usage is TRBV27 and J usage is TRBJ2-1; absent DNA, TCRdb's TRBD2 call cannot be checked. The CDR3 spans 14 residues. The germline V gene encodes CDR1 MNHEY and CDR2 SMNVEV (reference sequence). The CDR3 region is CASTPRTSVNEQFF.

The chain carries TRBV7-7 and TRBJ2-5; with no DNA, the TCRdb D assignment of TRBD1 cannot be verified. CDR1 SSHAT and CDR2 FNYEAQ come from the germline V gene (reference sequence). The CDR3 contains 16 residues. CDR3 sequence reads: CASSFSAGAGQGTQYF. The variable domain in full, completed from reference TRBV7-7 and TRBJ2-5, reads GAGVSQSPRYKVTKRGQDVTLRCDPISSHATLYWYQQALGQGPEFLTYFNYEAQPDKSGLPSDRFSAERPEGSISTLTIQRTEQRDSAMYRCASSFSAGAGQGTQYFGPGTRLLVL.

The chain is built from TRBV7-6 and TRBJ1-3; the TRBD1 assignment by TCRdb is unverifiable without DNA. This CDR3 comprises 15 residues. The germline CDR1 and CDR2 sequences are SGHVS and FNYEAQ. CDR3 sequence: CASSQLTGAGNTIYF.

V usage is TRBV2 and J usage is TRBJ1-5; no DNA is available, so the TRBD1 call from TCRdb remains unchecked. The germline gives CDR1 SNHLY, CDR2 FYNNEI. CDR3 length: 16 amino acids. The CDR3 loop is CASSPPGGQGNQPQHF. The whole variable domain, remainder taken from reference TRBV2 and TRBJ1-5, is EPEVTQTPSHQVTQMGQEVILRCVPISNHLYFYWYRQILGQKVEFLVSFYNNEISEKSEIFDDQFSVERPDGSNFTLKIRSTKLEDSAMYFCASSPPGGQGNQPQHFGDGTRLSIL.

The gene calls are TRBV7-3 and TRBJ2-1; TCRdb indicates TRBD1, and absent DNA this call remains unverified. This CDR3 comprises 14 residues. Germline CDR1 and CDR2: SGHTA and FQGTGA. CDR3 residues: CASSFGTSYNEQFF.

The V call is TRBV19, the J call TRBJ2-2; TCRdb reports TRBD1, a call that lacks DNA to check it against. CDR1 LNHDA and CDR2 SQIVND come from the germline V gene (reference sequence). The CDR3 contains 15 residues. The CDR3 spells CASQRGDRNTGELFF.

The J gene is TRBJ1-1, the V gene TRBV6-1; TCRdb outputs TRBD1, but without DNA this stays unchecked. The germline V gene has CDR1 MNHNS and CDR2 SASEGT. This CDR3 region has 13 residues. The CDR3 here is CASSNLGQGEAFF.

CDR3 sequence reads: CASSLGLAGGLTDTQYF. The chain recombines TRBV7-2 with TRBJ2-3; TCRdb's D gene call, TRBD2, goes unchecked for lack of DNA. Germline V lookup: CDR1 SGHTA, CDR2 FQGNSA. The CDR3 length is 17 residues. The whole variable domain, filled in from reference TRBV7-2 and TRBJ2-3, reads GAGVSQSPSNKVTEKGKDVELRCDPISGHTALYWYRQSLGQGLEFLIYFQGNSAPDKSGLPSDRFSAERTGGSVSTLTIQRTQQEDSAVYLCASSLGLAGGLTDTQYFGPGTRLTVL.

The V gene is TRBV5-6, the J gene TRBJ2-5; the TCRdb D gene call, TRBD2, has no DNA to confirm it. The germline CDR1 and CDR2 sequences are SGHDT and YYEEEE. The CDR3 runs 16 residues. CDR3 loop: CASSLVRGGFQETQYF.

V usage is TRBV5-1 and J usage is TRBJ1-1; TCRdb names TRBD1, which stays unverified in the absence of DNA. CDR3 length: 17 amino acids. CDR1 is SGHRS and CDR2 is YFSETQ in the germline V gene. CDR3 loop: CASSSYDRGPMNTEAFF.

This chain connects TRBV20-1 to TRBJ2-5; the TCRdb D gene call, TRBD1, has no DNA to confirm it. The CDR3 runs to 15 residues. CDR1 and CDR2 from the germline V gene are DFQATT and SNEGSKA (reference sequence). CDR3 region: CSASDDRGLQETQYF.

J is TRBJ1-6 and V is TRBV12-3 or TRBV12-4. There are 14 residues in the CDR3. CDR3 amino acids: CASRTGPLNSPLHF.